The 13 T cell receptor beta chains in this list originate from one sample, sequenced in a study of CD8+CD57+ T cells in acquired aplastic anemia. Genomic DNA served as template for TCR beta VDJ and CDR3 profiling. MiXCR was run by TCRdb on the reads, yielding one entry per CDR3 protein. The table shows roughly 130,000 distinct CDR3 sequences, with 48% occurring only once. Sequencing used sorted CD4+, CD8+, or CD8+CD57+ T cells (not recorded which) from PBMCs. Receptors were obtained from a human donor in good health, serving as a control.

The chain employs TRBV2 and TRBJ1-2; D is unresolved. The CDR3 loop spans 14 amino acids. Germline values: CDR1 SNHLY, CDR2 FYNNEI. V dropped 4 bases and J dropped 9 bases, with 18 bases sitting between them. The CDR3 spells CASSALEDVGSYTF. CDR3 sequence (DNA): TGTGCCAGCAGTGCTTTGGAGGACGTCGGGAGCTACACCTTC.

The chain carries TRBV24-1 and TRBJ2-1; the D gene could be TRBD1 or TRBD2 (5 bases each). V lost 10 bases and J 2 bases, leaving 11 bases between the germline ends. This CDR3 is built from 13 residues. CDR1 and CDR2 from the germline V gene are KGHDR and SFDVKD. The CDR3 protein is CATSGTTYNEQFF. The CDR3, as DNA: TGTGCCACTTCCGGGACCACCTACAATGAGCAGTTCTTC.

The genes are TRBV7-8 and TRBJ1-1; D ambiguous. Germline CDR1 and CDR2: SGHVS and FQNEAQ. The CDR3 runs 16 residues. Trimming shortened V by 4 bases and J by 2 bases, and 17 bases separated the two germline ends. The CDR3 here is CASSYEALWRNTEAFF. As DNA, the CDR3 is TGTGCCAGCAGCTACGAGGCTTTATGGCGAAACACTGAAGCTTTCTTT.

This clonotype was recorded many times. The CDR3 loop reads CASRRDLEETQYF. The CDR3 DNA reads TGTGCCAGTAGGCGGGACTTAGAAGAGACCCAGTACTTC. The gene calls are TRBV19 and TRBJ2-5; D possibly corresponds to TRBD2 (6 bases). The CDR3 is 13 amino acids. Germline loops: CDR1 LNHDA, CDR2 SQIVND (reference sequence). V lost 6 bases and J lost 3, with 11 bases in between.

This clonotype was seen at least ten times. The DNA for the CDR3 is TGTGCCACGGACCTTGGGGCAGAGGGTTTCGCTGGCTACACCTTC. The encoded protein is CATDLGAEGFAGYTF. The genes are TRBV19 and TRBJ1-2, with a weak D call TRBD1 (5 bases). Between the trimmed V and J ends, which lost 10 bases and 7 bases, there was a span of 25 bases. There are 15 residues in the CDR3. The germline CDR1 and CDR2 sequences are LNHDA and SQIVND (reference sequence). The full variable domain, completed using reference TRBV19 and TRBJ1-2, is DGGITQSPKYLFRKEGQNVTLSCEQNLNHDAMYWYRQDPGQGLRLIYYSQIVNDFQKGDIAEGYSVSREKKESFPLTVTSAQKNPTAFYLCATDLGAEGFAGYTFGSGTRLTVV.

The chain joins TRBV3-1 to TRBJ2-1, with unresolved D. The CDR3 is made up of 12 amino acids. The germline V and J ends were trimmed by 2 bases and 8 bases, with 7 bases remaining between them. CDR1 is LGHDT and CDR2 is YNNKEL in the germline V gene (reference sequence). CDR3 residues: CASSQYFYEQFF. In DNA form, the CDR3 reads TGTGCCAGCAGCCAATATTTCTATGAGCAGTTCTTC.

The V call is TRBV24-1, the J call TRBJ1-3, with D hard to call. V gave up 4 bases and J gave up 2 bases, with 8 bases separating them. In germline, CDR1 is KGHDR, CDR2 SFDVKD. The CDR3 has 14 residues. CDR3: CATSDAPPGNTIYF. The CDR3 nucleotides read TGTGCCACCAGTGACGCCCCACCTGGAAACACCATATATTTT.

In this sample, this clonotype turned up many times. The rearrangement joins TRBV6-4 to TRBJ2-3; D is perhaps TRBD1 (5 bases). CDR3 length: 12 residues. Germline CDR1 and CDR2: MRHNA and SNTAGT. The ends were cut back, 0 bases at V and 11 bases at J, with 9 bases in the middle. Written as DNA, the CDR3 is TGTGCCAGCAGTGACTCGGGGCGAGAGCAGTATTTT. The encoded protein is CASSDSGREQYF.

The chain combines TRBV14 with TRBJ1-6; D is undetermined. The germline V and J ends were trimmed by 1 base and 10 bases, with 8 bases remaining between them. The germline V gene has CDR1 SGHDN and CDR2 FVKESK. The CDR3 is 13 residues long. For the CDR3, the DNA is TGTGCCAGCAGCCAAGTTGATCGCTCACCCCTCCACTTT. Translated: CASSQVDRSPLHF.

Worth noting for this clonotype: One end of the junction is discordant with germline, which a read error may explain. This chain uses TRBV6-5 with TRBJ2-7, with unresolved D. The CDR3 is made up of 15 amino acids. Germline CDR1 reads MNHEY; CDR2 reads SVGAGI. The CDR3 loop is CASSFDSAARYEQYF. Here the CDR3 DNA reads TGTGCCAGCAGTTTCGACTCGGCAGCCCGCTACGAGCAGTACTTT.

This chain connects TRBV24-1 to TRBJ2-7; D gene ambiguous. CDR1 KGHDR and CDR2 SFDVKD come from the germline V gene. The CDR3 consists of 13 residues. V was shortened by 4 bases and J by 0 bases, with 6 bases between the two germline ends. Written as DNA, the CDR3 is TGTGCCACCAGTGACCTAGGCTCCTACGAGCAGTACTTC. This encodes CATSDLGSYEQYF.

The gene calls are TRBV7-9 and TRBJ2-2; unclear D gene. The CDR3 loop spans 15 amino acids. Trimming took off 1 base at V and 2 bases at J, with 8 bases between the two ends. CDR1 and CDR2 (germline): SEHNR, FQNEAQ (reference sequence). CDR3 sequence reads: CASSLGPINTGELFF. DNA of the CDR3: TGTGCCAGCAGCTTAGGACCGATAAACACCGGGGAGCTGTTTTTT.

This clonotype was counted a single time. The V call is TRBV25-1, the J call TRBJ2-1; a possible D gene is TRBD2 (6 bases). Germline loops: CDR1 MGHDK, CDR2 SYGVNS. The CDR3 runs 16 residues. Trimming took off 3 bases at V and 4 bases at J, with 16 bases between the two ends. Here the CDR3 reads CASSDRDFWGYNEQFF. The CDR3 nucleotides are TGTGCCAGCAGTGATCGGGACTTCTGGGGGTACAATGAGCAGTTCTTC.